The entry below gives a single TCR beta chain sequence along with its context. What it recognizes is unknown. This record belongs to a study of T cells in Graves' hyperthyroidism and ophthalmopathy. Study information: Peripheral blood collection took place at initial diagnosis, before any treatment.

Study outcomes and limitations: With a median lead of approximately 6 months before onset, the model predicted ophthalmopathy. Most expanded thyroid clonotypes above 0.001 also appeared in blood.

Researchers amplified the TCR beta CDR3 regions from RNA transcripts. An initial round of RT-PCR targeting the TCR CDR3 relied on the HTBI primer set. TCRdb analysed the multiplex PCR reads with MiXCR anew, one entry per CDR3 protein. The sample contains around 350,000 distinct CDR3 sequences, 15% to 20% of which appear only once. PBMCs stemmed from under 11 ml fresh peripheral blood. The sample taken for sequencing was blood. This TCR came from a young woman with Graves' hyperthyroidism.

CDR3 protein: CASSWARTRPGELFF. The CDR3 nucleotides read TGCGCCAGCAGCTGGGCGAGGACTAGGCCCGGGGAGCTGTTTTTT. V is TRBV5-1 and J is TRBJ2-2; TRBD2 matches at 7 bases. Germline values: CDR1 SGHRS, CDR2 YFSETQ. The trim removed 3 bases at V and 6 bases at J, leaving 8 bases unmatched. The CDR3 has 15 residues.